These 5 T cell receptor beta chains originate from one sample sequenced in a study of CD8 T cells in Susac syndrome. When the RNA was reverse transcribed, random hexamers were used with an input of about 0.5 to 1 ug. MiXCR, applied by TCRdb to the immunoSEQ multiplex PCR reads, yields one record per CDR3 protein. The sample records 200,000 to 250,000 distinct CDR3 sequences, more than 85% being singletons. The sequenced material came from CD8+ T cells from PBMCs. The origin of the receptors is a human donor with multiple sclerosis.

The chain has TRBV5-6 and TRBJ1-5; unclear D gene. Germline assignment: CDR1 SGHDT and CDR2 YYEEEE. The V end lost 2 bases, the J end lost 6 bases, and 6 bases lay between the germline ends. The CDR3 length is 12 residues. The CDR3 sequence is CASSFSGQPQHF. The CDR3 DNA follows: TGTGCCAGCAGCTTTTCGGGTCAGCCCCAGCATTTT.

V usage is TRBV6-6 and J usage is TRBJ1-5; the D gene is possibly TRBD1 (5 bases). V lost 7 bases to trimming and J lost 0 bases, with 10 bases between them. The CDR3 has 14 residues. The V gene's germline CDR1 is MNHNY and CDR2 SVGAGI (reference sequence). The CDR3 DNA sequence: TGTGCCAGCACTGACAGCTTTAGCAATCAGCCCCAGCATTTT. Translation gives CASTDSFSNQPQHF.

The chain recombines TRBV20-1 with TRBJ2-1; 11 bases are shared with TRBD2. Germline V lookup: CDR1 DFQATT, CDR2 SNEGSKA (reference sequence). The CDR3 covers 16 residues. V dropped 3 bases and J dropped 7; count of bases not matched to a gene: 11. CDR3 region: CSARHRSGGAFNEQFF. CDR3 DNA sequence: TGCAGTGCTAGGCATCGTAGCGGGGGGGCCTTTAATGAGCAGTTCTTC.

The chain has TRBV20-1 and TRBJ2-3; 7 bases line up with TRBD2. Germline lookup yields CDR1 DFQATT and CDR2 SNEGSKA (reference sequence). CDR3 size: 12 residues. V shed 6 bases and J 4 bases; nucleotides not matched to a gene: 4. The CDR3 is CSAGGVADTQYF. The CDR3 DNA is TGCAGTGCGGGGGGGGTAGCAGATACGCAGTATTTT.

DNA for the CDR3: TGCAGTGCTAGCCCCTTAGCGCGGAGCTCCTACGAGCAGTACTTC. Translated: CSASPLARSSYEQYF. The gene calls are TRBV20-1 and TRBJ2-7; TRBD2 might be the D (5 bases). The germline V gene encodes CDR1 DFQATT and CDR2 SNEGSKA (reference sequence). CDR3 size: 15 residues. Trimming left V 3 bases short and J 0 bases short, with 15 bases between.